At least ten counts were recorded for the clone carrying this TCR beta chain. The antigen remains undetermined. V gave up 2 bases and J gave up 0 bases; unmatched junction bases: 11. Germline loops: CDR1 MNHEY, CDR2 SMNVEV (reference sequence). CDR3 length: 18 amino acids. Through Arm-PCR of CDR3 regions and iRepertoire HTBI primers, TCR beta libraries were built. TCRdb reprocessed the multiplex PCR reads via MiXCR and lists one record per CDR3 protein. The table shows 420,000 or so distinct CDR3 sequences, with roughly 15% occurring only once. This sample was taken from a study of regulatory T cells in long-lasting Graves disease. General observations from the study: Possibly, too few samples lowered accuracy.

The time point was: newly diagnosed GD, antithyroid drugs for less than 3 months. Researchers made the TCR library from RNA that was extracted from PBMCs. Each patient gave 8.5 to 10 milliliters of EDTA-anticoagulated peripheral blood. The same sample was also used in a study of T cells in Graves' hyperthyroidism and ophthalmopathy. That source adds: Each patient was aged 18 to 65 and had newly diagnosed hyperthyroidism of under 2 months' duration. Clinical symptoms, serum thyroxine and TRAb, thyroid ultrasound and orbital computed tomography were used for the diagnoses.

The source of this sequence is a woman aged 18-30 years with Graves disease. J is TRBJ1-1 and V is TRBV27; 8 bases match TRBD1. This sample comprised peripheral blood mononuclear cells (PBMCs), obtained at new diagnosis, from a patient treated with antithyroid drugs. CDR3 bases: TGTGCCAGCAGTTTACGACACAGGGGGTTACGCATGAACACTGAAGCTTTCTTT. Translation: CASSLRHRGLRMNTEAFF.